This TCR beta chain stems from a study of cytomegalovirus exposure and HLA in healthy donors. Across the whole study: In an earlier analysis, around 100 million unique TCR beta sequences were found from some 170 million T cells.

Germline V gene data show CDR1 as SGHNT and CDR2 as YENEEA. V lost 1 base, J lost 2 bases, and 1 base stayed unmatched. The CDR3 length is 15 residues. With respect to this clone: No antigen is known for it.

Study-level points and caveats: In all likelihood, a cluster of highly shared sequence variants was a sequencing artifact. Owing to their indistinguishability, certain V segments, notably TRBV6-2 and TRBV6-3, were excluded. Clonal expansion was found to be greater in HLA-associated TCR beta chains than in equally common others in a later analysis.

It was with 60 Vbeta and 13 Jbeta primers that the PCR ran. Measured with immunoSEQ multiplex PCR; TCRdb has only the in-frame clones, and not every one. In the table there are under 110,000 clones, 65% to 80% of which are singletons. The source material was PBMCs. This chain connects TRBV11-3 to TRBJ2-3; 9 positions agree with TRBD2. The TCR comes from a male donor in good health and CMV-seropositive. This CDR3 is CASSLGLADTDTQYF. CDR3 in DNA: TGTGCCAGCAGCTTAGGACTAGCGGACACAGATACGCAGTATTTT.